This T cell receptor beta chain came from a study of spatial heterogeneity in lung cancer. There are many counts of this clonotype. TCRdb itself ran the 5' RACE reads through MiXCR, one entry per CDR3 protein. The repertoire holds about 18,000 distinct CDR3 sequences, 15% to 20% seen once, with more than 13% in the top ten. Time point: sample taken at primary tumor resection. In each case, whole RNA from tumor, nontumor lung or frozen PBMC was sequenced unsorted. This receptor was obtained from a male donor with early-stage non-small cell lung cancer. The specimen was PBMCs, collected at surgery.

The CDR3: CASSLVWDRGRNEQFF. Written as DNA, the CDR3 is TGTGCCAGCAGCTTAGTTTGGGACAGGGGGAGGAATGAGCAGTTCTTC. The chain has TRBV7-2 and TRBJ2-1, with 11 bases lining up with TRBD1. From germline, CDR1 is SGHTA and CDR2 FQGNSA. The CDR3 sequence is 16 residues long. V was pared by 1 base and J by 7 bases, with 6 bases of the junction left unmatched.